This passage covers 6 T cell receptor beta chains from one sample sequenced in a study of T cell repertoires in cytomegalovirus infection. TCRdb redid the calling of the reads with MiXCR, one entry per CDR3 protein. The table includes about 150,000 distinct CDR3 sequences, 17% detected once. The sequenced sample consisted of CD8+ T cells from PBMCs. The origin of the receptors is a human donor in good health (CMV status not recorded). Some clones in this sample may be carry-over from other donors' samples.

The rearrangement uses TRBV10-3 and TRBJ1-2, with D perhaps matching TRBD1 (5 bases). V was clipped by 0 bases and J by 0 bases, with 20 bases between them. The length of the CDR3 is 19 residues. Germline V gene data show CDR1 as ENHRY and CDR2 as SYGVKD. The CDR3 reads CAISESDAKRGSTNYGYTF. The CDR3 DNA reads as TGTGCCATCAGTGAGTCGGACGCCAAGAGGGGAAGTACTAACTATGGCTACACCTTC.

This clonotype has a handful of counts. The chain carries TRBV7-2 and TRBJ2-7, with 16 bases matching TRBD2. Germline lookup yields CDR1 SGHTA and CDR2 FQGNSA. The CDR3 spans 18 residues. After removal of 0 bases from V and 5 bases from J, the junction contained 7 bases not matched to a gene. Here the CDR3 DNA reads TGTGCCAGCAGCTTAGCCCCGGGACTAGCGGGAGGGCCAGACGAGCAGTACTTC. Its translation is CASSLAPGLAGGPDEQYF.

This clonotype has only a few counts. V usage is TRBV4-1 and J usage is TRBJ1-5, with D possibly TRBD1 on 5 matching bases. The ends were cut back, 0 bases at V and 0 bases at J, with 15 bases in the middle. CDR3 length: 18 amino acids. CDR1 is MGHRA, CDR2 YSYEKL, per germline. CDR3 loop: CASSQDPPRQYSNQPQHF. In nucleotides, the CDR3 is TGCGCCAGCAGCCAAGATCCCCCCCGACAGTATAGCAATCAGCCCCAGCATTTT.

The CDR3 sequence is CASSFPGQGTSTDTQYF. CDR3 in DNA: TGTGCCAGCAGCTTTCCGGGACAGGGGACCAGCACAGATACGCAGTATTTT. This chain uses TRBV7-3 with TRBJ2-3; 10 nucleotides align to TRBD1. In germline, CDR1 is SGHTA, CDR2 FQGTGA. V shed 3 bases, J shed 0 bases, and the junction held 6 bases outside the gene matches. The CDR3 sequence is 17 residues long. The full variable domain, with the rest looked up from reference TRBV7-3 and TRBJ2-3, is GAGVSQTPSNKVTEKGKYVELRCDPISGHTALYWYRQSLGQGPEFLIYFQGTGAADDSGLPNDRFFAVRPEGSVSTLKIQRTERGDSAVYLCASSFPGQGTSTDTQYFGPGTRLTVL.

The chain couples TRBV4-2 to TRBJ2-5; D gene ambiguous. Germline loops: CDR1 LGHNA, CDR2 YNFKEQ. There are 14 residues in the CDR3. V was shortened by 1 base and J by 1 base, with 7 bases between the two germline ends. The DNA for the CDR3 is TGTGCCAGCAGCCAAGGCGAGGCCCAAGAGACCCAGTACTTC. It is translated as CASSQGEAQETQYF.

The CDR3: CSAPWTETYEQYF. CDR3 bases: TGCAGTGCTCCTTGGACGGAGACCTACGAGCAGTACTTC. The rearrangement joins TRBV20-1 to TRBJ2-7; D gene unclear. The CDR3 has 13 amino acids. V was pared by 5 bases and J by 2 bases, with 13 bases between. The germline gives CDR1 DFQATT, CDR2 SNEGSKA (reference sequence).